This T cell receptor (beta chain) was identified in a study of T cell changes during pregnancy in multiple sclerosis. This clone was observed a single time. Only in-frame clones appear in the TCRdb table, and some are missing; sequencing was by immunoSEQ multiplex PCR. This table has tens of thousands of clones, about 90% appearing once. The V segment lost 4 bases and the J segment 5 bases; nucleotides outside the gene matches: 5. Germline V gene data show CDR1 as GTSNPN and CDR2 as SVGIG (reference sequence). The CDR3 has 14 amino acids. The gene calls are TRBV30 and TRBJ2-2; 9 nucleotides agree with TRBD1. This specimen was peripheral blood, taken before pregnancy. This clonotype was sampled from a female donor with multiple sclerosis, enrolled in a pregnancy study. The CDR3 region has the DNA TGTGCCTGGAAGGGACAGGGAGATACCGGGGAGCTGTTTTTT. Translated: CAWKGQGDTGELFF.